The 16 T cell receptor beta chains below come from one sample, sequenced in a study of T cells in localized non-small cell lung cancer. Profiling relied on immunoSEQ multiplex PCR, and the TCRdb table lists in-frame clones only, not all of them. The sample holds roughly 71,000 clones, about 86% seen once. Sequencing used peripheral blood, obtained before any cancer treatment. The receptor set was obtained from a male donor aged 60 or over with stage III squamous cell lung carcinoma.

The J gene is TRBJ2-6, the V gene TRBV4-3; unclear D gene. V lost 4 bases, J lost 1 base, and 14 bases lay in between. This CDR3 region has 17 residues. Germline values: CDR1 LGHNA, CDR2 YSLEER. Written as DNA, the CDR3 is TGCGCCAGCAGCCCACAGAGGCCCGCTTCTGGGGCCAACGTCCTGACTTTC. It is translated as CASSPQRPASGANVLTF.

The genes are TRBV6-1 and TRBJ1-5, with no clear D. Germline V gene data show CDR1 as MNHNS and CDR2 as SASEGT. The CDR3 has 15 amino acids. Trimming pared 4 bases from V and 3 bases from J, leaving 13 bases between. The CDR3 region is CASSASRGLNQPQHF. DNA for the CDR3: TGTGCCAGCAGTGCCAGTAGAGGGCTCAATCAGCCCCAGCATTTT.

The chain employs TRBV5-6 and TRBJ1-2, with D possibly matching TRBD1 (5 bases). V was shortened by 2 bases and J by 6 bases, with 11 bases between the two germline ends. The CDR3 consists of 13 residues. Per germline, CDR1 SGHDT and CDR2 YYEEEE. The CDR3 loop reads CASSFLGQDGYTF. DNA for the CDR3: TGTGCCAGCAGCTTCCTGGGGCAGGATGGCTACACCTTC.

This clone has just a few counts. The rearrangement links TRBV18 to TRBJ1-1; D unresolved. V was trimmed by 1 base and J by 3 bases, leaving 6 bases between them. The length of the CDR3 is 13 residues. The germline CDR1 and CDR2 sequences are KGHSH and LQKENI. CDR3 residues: CASSPRGDTEAFF. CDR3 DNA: TGTGCCAGCTCACCACGGGGTGACACTGAAGCTTTCTTT.

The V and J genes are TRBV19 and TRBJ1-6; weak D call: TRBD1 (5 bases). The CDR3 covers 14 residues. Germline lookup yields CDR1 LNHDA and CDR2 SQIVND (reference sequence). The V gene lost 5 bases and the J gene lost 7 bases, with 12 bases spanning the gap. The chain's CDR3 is CASSPGGGNSPLHF. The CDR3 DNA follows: TGTGCCAGTAGTCCGGGGGGAGGGAATTCACCCCTCCACTTT.

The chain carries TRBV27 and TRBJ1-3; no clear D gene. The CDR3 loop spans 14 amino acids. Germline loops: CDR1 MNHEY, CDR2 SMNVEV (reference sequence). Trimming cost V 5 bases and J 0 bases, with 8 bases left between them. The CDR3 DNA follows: TGTGCCAGCAGTCCACGAATCTCTGGAAACACCATATATTTT. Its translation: CASSPRISGNTIYF.

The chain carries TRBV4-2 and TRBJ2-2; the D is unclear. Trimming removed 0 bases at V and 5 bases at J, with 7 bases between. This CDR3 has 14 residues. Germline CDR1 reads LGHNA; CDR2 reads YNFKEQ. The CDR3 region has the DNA TGTGCCAGCAGCCAAGATCGACGGACCGGGGAGCTGTTTTTT. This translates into CASSQDRRTGELFF.

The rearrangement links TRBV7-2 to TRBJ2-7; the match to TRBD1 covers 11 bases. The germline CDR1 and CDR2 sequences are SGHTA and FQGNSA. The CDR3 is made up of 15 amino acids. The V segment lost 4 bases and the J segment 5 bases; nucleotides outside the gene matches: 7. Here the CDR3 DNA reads TGTGCCAGCAGCTCCTTGGGGGACAGGGGGGACGAGCAGTACTTC. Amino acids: CASSSLGDRGDEQYF.

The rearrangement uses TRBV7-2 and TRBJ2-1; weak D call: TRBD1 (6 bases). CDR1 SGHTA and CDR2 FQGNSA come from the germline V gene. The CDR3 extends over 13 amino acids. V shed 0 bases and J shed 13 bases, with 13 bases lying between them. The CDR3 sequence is CASSLARYRDQFF. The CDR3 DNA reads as TGTGCCAGCAGCTTAGCTAGGTACAGGGACCAGTTCTTC.

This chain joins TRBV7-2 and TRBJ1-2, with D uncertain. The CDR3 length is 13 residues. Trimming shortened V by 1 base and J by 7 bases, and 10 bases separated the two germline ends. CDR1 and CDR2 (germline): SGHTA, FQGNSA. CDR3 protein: CASSLVEGLGYTF. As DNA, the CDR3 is TGTGCCAGCAGCTTAGTGGAAGGACTTGGCTACACCTTC.

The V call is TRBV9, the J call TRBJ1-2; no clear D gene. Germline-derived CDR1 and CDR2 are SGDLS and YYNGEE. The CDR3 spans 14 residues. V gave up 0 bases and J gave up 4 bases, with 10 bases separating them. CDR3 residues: CASSVGAGSYGYTF. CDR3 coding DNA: TGTGCCAGCAGCGTAGGGGCGGGATCCTATGGCTACACCTTC.

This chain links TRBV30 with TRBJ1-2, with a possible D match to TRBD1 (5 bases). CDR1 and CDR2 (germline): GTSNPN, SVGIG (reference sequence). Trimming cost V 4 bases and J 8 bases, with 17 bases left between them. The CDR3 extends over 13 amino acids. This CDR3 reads CAWTSGQTSGYTF. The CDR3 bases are TGTGCCTGGACCTCGGGGCAGACCTCCGGCTACACCTTC.

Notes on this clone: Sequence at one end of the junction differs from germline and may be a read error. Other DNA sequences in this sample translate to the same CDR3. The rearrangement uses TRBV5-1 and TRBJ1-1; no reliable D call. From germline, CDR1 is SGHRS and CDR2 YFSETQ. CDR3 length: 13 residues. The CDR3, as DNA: TGCGCCAGCAGCTTGGAATCAAACACTGAGGCTTTCTTT. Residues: CASSLESNTEAFF.

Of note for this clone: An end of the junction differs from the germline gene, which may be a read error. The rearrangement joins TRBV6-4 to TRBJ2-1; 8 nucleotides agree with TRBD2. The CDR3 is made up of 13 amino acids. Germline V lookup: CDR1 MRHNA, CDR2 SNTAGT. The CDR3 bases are TGTGCCAGCAGTTCATCCCTCGGCGGGGGGAGGATCTTC. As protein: CASSSSLGGGRIF.

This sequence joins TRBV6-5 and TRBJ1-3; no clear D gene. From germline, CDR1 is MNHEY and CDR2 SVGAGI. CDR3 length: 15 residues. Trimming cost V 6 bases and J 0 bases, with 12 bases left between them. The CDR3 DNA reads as TGTGCCAGCAGACCCCCTCGGAGCTCTGGAAACACCATATATTTT. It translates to CASRPPRSSGNTIYF.

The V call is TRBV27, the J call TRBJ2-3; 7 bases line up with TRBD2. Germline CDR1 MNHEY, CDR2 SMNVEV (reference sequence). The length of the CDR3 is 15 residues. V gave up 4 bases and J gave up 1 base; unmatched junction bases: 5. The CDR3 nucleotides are TGTGCCAGCAGTTCTCCGGGGAGGGGCACAGATACGCAGTATTTT. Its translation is CASSSPGRGTDTQYF.